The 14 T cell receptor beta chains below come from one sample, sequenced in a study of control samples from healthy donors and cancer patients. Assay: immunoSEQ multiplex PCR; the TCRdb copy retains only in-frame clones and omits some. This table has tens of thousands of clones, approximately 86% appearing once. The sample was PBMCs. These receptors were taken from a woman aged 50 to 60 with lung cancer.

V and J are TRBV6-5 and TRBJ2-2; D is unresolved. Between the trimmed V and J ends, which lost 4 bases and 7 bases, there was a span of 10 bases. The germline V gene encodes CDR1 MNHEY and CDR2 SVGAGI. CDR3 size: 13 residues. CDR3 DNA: TGTGCCAGCAGTTTTTCCTTGGTCGGGGAGCTGTTTTTT. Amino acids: CASSFSLVGELFF.

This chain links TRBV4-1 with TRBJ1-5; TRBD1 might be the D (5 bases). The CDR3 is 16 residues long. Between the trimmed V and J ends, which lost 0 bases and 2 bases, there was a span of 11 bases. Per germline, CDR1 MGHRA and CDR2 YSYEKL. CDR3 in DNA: TGCGCCAGCAGCCAAGAGGGGGGAAGGGGCAATCAGCCCCAGCATTTT. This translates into CASSQEGGRGNQPQHF.

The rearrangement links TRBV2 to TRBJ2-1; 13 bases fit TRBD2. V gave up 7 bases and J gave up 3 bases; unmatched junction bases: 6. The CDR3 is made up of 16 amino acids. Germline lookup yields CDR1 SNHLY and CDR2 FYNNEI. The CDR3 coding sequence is TGTGCCAGCATCGGGACTAGCGGGGCCTACTACAATGAGCAGTTCTTC. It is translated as CASIGTSGAYYNEQFF.

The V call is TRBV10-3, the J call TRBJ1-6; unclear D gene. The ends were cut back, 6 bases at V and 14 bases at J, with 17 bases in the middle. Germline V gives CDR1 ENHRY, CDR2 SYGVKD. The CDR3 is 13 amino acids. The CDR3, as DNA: TGTGCCATCAGCTCATCCGGGTCCGGAACCCTCCACTTT. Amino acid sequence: CAISSSGSGTLHF.

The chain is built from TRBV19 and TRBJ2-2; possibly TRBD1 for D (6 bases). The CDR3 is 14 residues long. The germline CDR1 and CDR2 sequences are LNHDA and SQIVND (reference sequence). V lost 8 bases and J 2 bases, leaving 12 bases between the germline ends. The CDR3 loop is CASGQLINTGELFF. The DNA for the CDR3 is TGTGCCAGTGGACAGTTGATCAACACCGGGGAGCTGTTTTTT.

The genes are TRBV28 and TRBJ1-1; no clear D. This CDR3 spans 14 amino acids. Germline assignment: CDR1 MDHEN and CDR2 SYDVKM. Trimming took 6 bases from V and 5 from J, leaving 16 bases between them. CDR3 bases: TGTGCCAGCAGAAAGCGCCGGGGATTTACTGAAGCTTTCTTT. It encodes CASRKRRGFTEAFF.

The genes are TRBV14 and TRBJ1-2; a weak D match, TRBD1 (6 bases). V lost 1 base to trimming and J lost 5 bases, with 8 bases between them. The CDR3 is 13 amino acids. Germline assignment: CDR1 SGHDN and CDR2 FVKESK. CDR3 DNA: TGTGCCAGCAGCCAAGCTACAGGGTATGGCTACACCTTC. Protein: CASSQATGYGYTF.

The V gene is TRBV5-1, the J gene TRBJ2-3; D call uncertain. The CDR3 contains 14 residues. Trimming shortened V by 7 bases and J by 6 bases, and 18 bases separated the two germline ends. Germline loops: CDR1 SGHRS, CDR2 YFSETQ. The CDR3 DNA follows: TGCGCCAGCTCCTTTTCTGCCGCCGGCGATACGCAGTATTTT. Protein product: CASSFSAAGDTQYF.

DNA of the CDR3: TGTGCCAGCAGCCCCCGGGACAGGGGCGCTGGGGCCAACGTCCTGACTTTC. Translating gives CASSPRDRGAGANVLTF. The chain has TRBV5-6 and TRBJ2-6, with 10 bases that match TRBD1. With 4 bases clipped from V and 2 bases from J, the junction kept 6 bases outside the gene matches. Germline values: CDR1 SGHDT, CDR2 YYEEEE. The CDR3 totals 17 residues.

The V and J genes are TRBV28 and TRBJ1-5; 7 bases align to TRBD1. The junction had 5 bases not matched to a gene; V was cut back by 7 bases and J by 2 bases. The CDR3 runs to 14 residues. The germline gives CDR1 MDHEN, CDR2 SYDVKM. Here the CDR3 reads CASNTDRGNQPQHF. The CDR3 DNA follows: TGTGCCAGCAACACCGACAGGGGCAATCAGCCCCAGCATTTT.

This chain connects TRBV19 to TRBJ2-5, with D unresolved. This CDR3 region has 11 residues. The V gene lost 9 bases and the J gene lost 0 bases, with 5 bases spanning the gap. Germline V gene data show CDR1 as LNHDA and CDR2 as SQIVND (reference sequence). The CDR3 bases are TGTGCCAGCGGGTACCAAGAGACCCAGTACTTC. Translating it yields CASGYQETQYF. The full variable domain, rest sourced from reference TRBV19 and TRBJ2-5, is DGGITQSPKYLFRKEGQNVTLSCEQNLNHDAMYWYRQDPGQGLRLIYYSQIVNDFQKGDIAEGYSVSREKKESFPLTVTSAQKNPTAFYLCASGYQETQYFGPGTRLLVL.

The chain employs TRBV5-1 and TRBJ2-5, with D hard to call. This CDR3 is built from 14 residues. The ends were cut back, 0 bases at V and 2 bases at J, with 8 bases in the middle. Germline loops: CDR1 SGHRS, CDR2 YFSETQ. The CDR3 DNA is TGCGCCAGCAGCTTGGGATTCAGGCAAGAGACCCAGTACTTC. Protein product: CASSLGFRQETQYF.

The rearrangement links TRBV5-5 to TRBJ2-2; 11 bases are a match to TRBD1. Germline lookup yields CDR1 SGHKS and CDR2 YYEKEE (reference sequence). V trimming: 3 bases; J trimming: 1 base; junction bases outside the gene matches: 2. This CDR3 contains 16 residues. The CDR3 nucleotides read TGTGCCAGCAGCTGGGGACAGGGGGGGAACACCGGGGAGCTGTTTTTT. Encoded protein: CASSWGQGGNTGELFF.

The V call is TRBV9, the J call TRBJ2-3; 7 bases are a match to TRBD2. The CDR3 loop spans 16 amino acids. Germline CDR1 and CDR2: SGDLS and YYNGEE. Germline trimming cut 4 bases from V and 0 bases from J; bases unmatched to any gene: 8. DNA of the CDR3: TGTGCCAGCAGCCCCGACGGAGCGGGGAGCACAGATACGCAGTATTTT. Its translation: CASSPDGAGSTDTQYF.